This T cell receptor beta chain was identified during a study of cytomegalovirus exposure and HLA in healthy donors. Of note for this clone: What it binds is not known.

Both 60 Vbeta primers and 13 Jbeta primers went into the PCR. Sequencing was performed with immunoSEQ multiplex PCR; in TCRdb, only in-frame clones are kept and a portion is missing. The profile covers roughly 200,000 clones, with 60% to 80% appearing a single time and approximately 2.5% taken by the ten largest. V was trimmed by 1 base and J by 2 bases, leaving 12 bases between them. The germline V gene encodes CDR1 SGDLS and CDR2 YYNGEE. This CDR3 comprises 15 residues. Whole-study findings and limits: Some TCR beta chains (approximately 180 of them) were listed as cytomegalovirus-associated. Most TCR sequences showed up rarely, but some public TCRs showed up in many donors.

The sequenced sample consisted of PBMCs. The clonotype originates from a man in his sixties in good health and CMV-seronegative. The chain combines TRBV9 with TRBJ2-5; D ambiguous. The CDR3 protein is CASSVSARKQETQYF. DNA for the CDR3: TGTGCCAGCAGCGTATCTGCCAGGAAACAAGAGACCCAGTACTTC.